The 14 T cell receptor beta chains below come from one sample, sequenced in a study of cytomegalovirus exposure and HLA in healthy donors. Repertoires were generated with immunoSEQ multiplex PCR, while TCRdb's copy carries only in-frame clones and drops some. The data contain 200,000 to 250,000 clones, around four fifths of them seen just once; the ten biggest clones take up 5.5% to 6.5%. Sequenced input: PBMCs. The receptors derive from a woman aged 18-29 years in good health and CMV-seronegative.

The chain carries TRBV28 and TRBJ2-5; 8 nucleotides line up with TRBD2. Germline V gene lookup returns CDR1 MDHEN and CDR2 SYDVKM. This CDR3 is built from 15 residues. The V gene end was trimmed by 5 bases and the J gene end by 1 base; junction bases not matched to a gene: 6. Here the CDR3 DNA reads TGTGCCAGCAGTCCCCCGACTAGCGCCCAAGAGACCCAGTACTTC. Translating gives CASSPPTSAQETQYF.

This chain links TRBV18 with TRBJ2-3, with D perhaps TRBD1 or TRBD2 (5 bases each). In germline, CDR1 is KGHSH, CDR2 LQKENI. V shed 1 base and J shed 3 bases, with 17 bases lying between them. The CDR3 consists of 17 residues. The CDR3 reads CASSPLTPGRGTDTQYF. The CDR3, as DNA: TGTGCCAGCTCACCACTCACTCCAGGGAGAGGGACAGATACGCAGTATTTT.

Written as DNA, the CDR3 is TGTGCCAGCAGGGCAGGGGGCGTGGAGACCCAGTACTTC. As protein: CASRAGGVETQYF. The rearrangement links TRBV2 to TRBJ2-5; 8 bases map to TRBD1. The V gene's germline CDR1 is SNHLY and CDR2 FYNNEI. The CDR3 totals 13 residues. The V segment lost 6 bases and the J segment 5 bases; nucleotides outside the gene matches: 5. Filled out from reference TRBV2 and TRBJ2-5, the complete variable domain reads EPEVTQTPSHQVTQMGQEVILRCVPISNHLYFYWYRQILGQKVEFLVSFYNNEISEKSEIFDDQFSVERPDGSNFTLKIRSTKLEDSAMYFCASRAGGVETQYFGPGTRLLVL.

This clone was seen just once. The genes are TRBV18 and TRBJ2-5; 9 nucleotides agree with TRBD1. J was trimmed by 4 bases and V by 3 bases; bases with no gene match: 3. The V gene's germline CDR1 is KGHSH and CDR2 LQKENI. The CDR3 spans 14 residues. CDR3 loop: CASSPGQGIETQYF. CDR3 sequence (DNA): TGTGCCAGCTCACCGGGACAGGGTATAGAGACCCAGTACTTC. The complete variable domain, with remaining parts taken from reference TRBV18 and TRBJ2-5, reads NAGVMQNPRHLVRRRGQEARLRCSPMKGHSHVYWYRQLPEEGLKFMVYLQKENIIDESGMPKERFSAEFPKEGPSILRIQQVVRGDSAAYFCASSPGQGIETQYFGPGTRLLVL.

This chain uses TRBV13 with TRBJ2-6; D is uncertain. This CDR3 is 18 amino acids long. The ends were cut back, 5 bases at V and 0 bases at J, with 17 bases in the middle. Germline V lookup: CDR1 PRHDT, CDR2 FYEKMQ (reference sequence). CDR3 in amino acids: CASSPRGSTASGANVLTF. CDR3 bases: TGTGCCAGCAGCCCCCGCGGCTCTACCGCCTCTGGGGCCAACGTCCTGACTTTC.

The rearrangement links TRBV19 to TRBJ1-1, with 7 bases that match TRBD1. Germline loops: CDR1 LNHDA, CDR2 SQIVND (reference sequence). The CDR3 length is 14 residues. The V and J ends lost 4 bases and 8 bases, in that order; junction bases with no gene match: 10. CDR3 sequence (DNA): TGTGCCAGTAGTAAGGGACAGCAGAACAGGGAAGCTTTCTTT. Translating it yields CASSKGQQNREAFF.

The chain employs TRBV29-1 and TRBJ2-1; TRBD2 matches 10 bases. The J segment lost 8 bases and the V segment lost 8 bases, leaving 18 bases of the junction unmatched. Per germline, CDR1 SQVTM and CDR2 ANQGSEA. This CDR3 has 16 amino acids. CDR3 bases: TGCAGCTCCTCGCCCCAAGCGGGGGGGCCTAGGGATGAGCAGTTCTTC. Translated, it gives CSSSPQAGGPRDEQFF.

The chain has TRBV5-6 and TRBJ2-7, with D hard to call. Germline-derived CDR1 and CDR2 are SGHDT and YYEEEE. V shed 0 bases and J shed 4 bases, with 17 bases lying between them. This CDR3 is 16 amino acids long. CDR3 in DNA: TGTGCCAGCAGCTTGGCGGGCGCCCCTGCTTCGTACGAGCAGTACTTC. Translation: CASSLAGAPASYEQYF.

In its sample, this clone was seen a few times. The chain employs TRBV29-1 and TRBJ2-5; the match to TRBD2 covers 15 bases. Germline CDR1 SQVTM, CDR2 ANQGSEA. The V and J ends lost 6 bases and 5 bases, in that order; junction bases with no gene match: 7. CDR3 length: 15 amino acids. The DNA of the CDR3 is TGCAGCGTCTGGGGACTAGCGGGAGGCCGGGAGACCCAGTACTTC. Translated, it gives CSVWGLAGGRETQYF.

V gene TRBV19 combines with J gene TRBJ1-2; D gene uncertain. The CDR3 is made up of 15 amino acids. V dropped 5 bases and J dropped 3 bases, with 16 bases sitting between them. CDR1 is LNHDA and CDR2 is SQIVND in the germline V gene (reference sequence). CDR3 in amino acids: CASSSRTLGDYGYTF. In nucleotides, the CDR3 is TGTGCCAGTAGTTCCCGGACCCTTGGGGACTATGGCTACACCTTC. The variable domain in full, with the rest retrieved from reference TRBV19 and TRBJ1-2, is DGGITQSPKYLFRKEGQNVTLSCEQNLNHDAMYWYRQDPGQGLRLIYYSQIVNDFQKGDIAEGYSVSREKKESFPLTVTSAQKNPTAFYLCASSSRTLGDYGYTFGSGTRLTVV.

The genes are TRBV30 and TRBJ2-6, with D uncertain. Germline V gene lookup returns CDR1 GTSNPN and CDR2 SVGIG (reference sequence). CDR3 length: 13 amino acids. V lost 0 bases and J lost 4, with 4 bases in between. The DNA of the CDR3 is TGTGCCTGGAGTGTACCCGGGGCCAACGTCCTGACTTTC. Amino acid sequence: CAWSVPGANVLTF. The full variable domain, its missing parts supplied by reference TRBV30 and TRBJ2-6, is SQTIHQWPATLVQPVGSPLSLECTVEGTSNPNLYWYRQAAGRGLQLLFYSVGIGQISSEVPQNLSASRPQDRQFILSSKKLLLSDSGFYLCAWSVPGANVLTFGAGSRLTVL.

This chain links TRBV4-1 with TRBJ2-6; 7 positions match TRBD1. V lost 3 bases and J lost 2; bases outside the gene matches: 4. Germline assignment: CDR1 MGHRA and CDR2 YSYEKL. The CDR3 is made up of 16 amino acids. DNA of the CDR3: TGCGCCAGCAGCCAGGGCACAGGGGCTGGGGCCAACGTCCTGACTTTC. Translation: CASSQGTGAGANVLTF.

The sample holds a few counts of this clone. V usage is TRBV10-3 and J usage is TRBJ1-1, with TRBD1 matching over 7 bases. Germline trimming cut 2 bases from V and 1 base from J; bases unmatched to any gene: 4. Germline assignment: CDR1 ENHRY and CDR2 SYGVKD. The CDR3 runs 15 residues. CDR3 sequence (DNA): TGTGCCATCAGTGAGGGGGACAGACCGAACACTGAAGCTTTCTTT. Translation: CAISEGDRPNTEAFF.

V usage is TRBV6-5 and J usage is TRBJ1-2, with 12 positions matching TRBD1. V lost 9 bases, J lost 7 bases, and 9 bases stayed unmatched. CDR1 and CDR2 (germline): MNHEY, SVGAGI. CDR3 length: 14 amino acids. The CDR3 loop reads CASGTGGFRVGYTF. In DNA, the CDR3 is TGTGCCAGTGGGACAGGGGGCTTTAGGGTTGGCTACACCTTC.